The 30 T cell receptor beta chains in this list originate from one sample, sequenced in a study of cytomegalovirus exposure and HLA in healthy donors. In the PCR, 60 Vbeta and 13 Jbeta primers were used. The protocol was immunoSEQ multiplex PCR, while the TCRdb copy is restricted to in-frame clones and leaves out a portion. The sample has about 140,000 clones, roughly 80% seen once. Material for sequencing was PBMCs. These receptors were collected from a young man in good health and CMV-seronegative.

A note on this clone: The junction does not match germline at one end; this may be a read error. The chain joins TRBV7-7 to TRBJ2-1; no clear D gene. The CDR3 is made up of 13 amino acids. CDR1 and CDR2 (germline): SSHAT, FNYEAQ (reference sequence). As DNA, the CDR3 is TGTGCTAGCAGCTTAGACGCGTACAATGAGCAGTTCTTC. The encoded protein is CASSLDAYNEQFF.

This rearrangement joins TRBV2 to TRBJ2-1, with 10 bases matching TRBD2. Germline CDR1 is SNHLY and CDR2 is FYNNEI. The CDR3 is 17 amino acids. With V trimmed by 4 bases and J by 7 bases, 13 bases remained unmatched. The CDR3 nucleotides are TGTGCCAGCAGTGGGGCTGAGGGACTAGCGTACCGAAATGAGCAGTTCTTC. Translation gives CASSGAEGLAYRNEQFF.

This clone appeared a single time. The chain links TRBV29-1 to TRBJ1-2, with D hard to call. Looked up from germline, CDR1 is SQVTM and CDR2 is ANQGSEA. The ends were cut back, 5 bases at V and 6 bases at J, with 13 bases in the middle. CDR3 size: 12 residues. CDR3 sequence reads: CSVPGVGHGYTF. The CDR3 DNA sequence: TGCAGCGTTCCCGGGGTGGGTCATGGCTACACCTTC.

The chain combines TRBV28 with TRBJ1-3; D might be TRBD1 (5 bases). CDR1 and CDR2 (germline): MDHEN, SYDVKM. V dropped 4 bases and J dropped 9 bases, with 13 bases sitting between them. This CDR3 region has 13 residues. In DNA form, the CDR3 reads TGTGCCAGCAGTTCCGCAGGGCTCCCCACCATATATTTT. It translates to CASSSAGLPTIYF.

The gene calls are TRBV10-1 and TRBJ2-7, with 9 bases fitting TRBD1. The V segment lost 5 bases and the J segment 6 bases; nucleotides outside the gene matches: 14. CDR1 and CDR2 from the germline V gene are WNHNN and SYGVQD (reference sequence). The CDR3 consists of 16 residues. The CDR3 nucleotides are TGCGCCAGCAGTCCCACTAAAATACAGGGGGCGTGCGAGCAGTACTTC. Protein: CASSPTKIQGACEQYF.

The genes are TRBV7-9 and TRBJ1-5, with D perhaps matching TRBD1 (5 bases). The germline V gene has CDR1 SEHNR and CDR2 FQNEAQ (reference sequence). The ends were cut back, 1 base at V and 4 bases at J, with 14 bases in the middle. This CDR3 has 16 amino acids. The CDR3 spells CASSLGRTRGNQPQHF. CDR3 in DNA: TGTGCCAGCAGCTTAGGCCGGACAAGGGGAAATCAGCCCCAGCATTTT.

The gene calls are TRBV4-3 and TRBJ2-1; 8 nucleotides agree with TRBD2. The CDR3 is 19 residues long. Germline CDR1 is LGHNA and CDR2 is YSLEER. V was pared by 4 bases and J by 0 bases, with 14 bases of the junction left unmatched. CDR3 bases: TGCGCCAGCAGCCTAGAGCCTAGCGGGTCTTACGGCTCCTACAATGAGCAGTTCTTC. Residues: CASSLEPSGSYGSYNEQFF.

The chain joins TRBV6-1 to TRBJ1-1; perhaps TRBD1 as D (5 bases). Germline assignment: CDR1 MNHNS and CDR2 SASEGT. The CDR3 totals 13 residues. The V gene lost 5 bases and the J gene lost 1 base, with 8 bases spanning the gap. Here the CDR3 reads CASSLTGNTEAFF. In nucleotides, the CDR3 is TGTGCCAGCAGTCTCACAGGGAACACTGAAGCTTTCTTT.

V gene TRBV30 combines with J gene TRBJ2-3; 8 bases align to TRBD1. Germline trimming cut 4 bases from V and 2 bases from J; bases unmatched to any gene: 11. The germline CDR1 and CDR2 sequences are GTSNPN and SVGIG (reference sequence). The CDR3 length is 16 residues. In DNA form, the CDR3 reads TGTGCCTGGAACGGGCCAGGGGGCCTCTTCACAGATACGCAGTATTTT. It is translated as CAWNGPGGLFTDTQYF.

V gene TRBV12-5 combines with J gene TRBJ2-3; 12 bases match TRBD2. Germline CDR1 is LGHNT and CDR2 is FRNRAP. The CDR3 has 14 residues. With 6 bases clipped from V and 8 bases from J, the junction kept 6 bases outside the gene matches. The chain's CDR3 is CASGPSGGAGTQYF. CDR3 DNA sequence: TGTGCTAGTGGACCTAGCGGGGGGGCAGGTACGCAGTATTTT. The complete variable domain, with remaining parts taken from reference TRBV12-5 and TRBJ2-3, reads DARVTQTPRHKVTEMGQEVTMRCQPILGHNTVFWYRQTMMQGLELLAYFRNRAPLDDSGMPKDRFSAEMPDATLATLKIQPSEPRDSAVYFCASGPSGGAGTQYFGPGTRLTVL.

This clone appeared a single time. This chain uses TRBV5-1 with TRBJ2-7; 7 nucleotides align to TRBD1. Germline V gene lookup returns CDR1 SGHRS and CDR2 YFSETQ. The CDR3 consists of 14 residues. The trim removed 6 bases at V and 4 bases at J, leaving 10 bases unmatched. The CDR3 nucleotides read TGCGCCAGCATGGACCCCGGGACAGATTACGAGCAGTACTTC. Residues: CASMDPGTDYEQYF. The whole variable domain, remainder taken from reference TRBV5-1 and TRBJ2-7, is KAGVTQTPRYLIKTRGQQVTLSCSPISGHRSVSWYQQTPGQGLQFLFEYFSETQRNKGNFPGRFSGRQFSNSRSEMNVSTLELGDSALYLCASMDPGTDYEQYFGPGTRLTVT.

V and J are TRBV15 and TRBJ1-5; D possibly corresponds to TRBD1 (6 bases). The CDR3 has 15 amino acids. The germline V gene encodes CDR1 LNHNV and CDR2 YYDKDF (reference sequence). V gave up 3 bases and J gave up 5 bases, with 14 bases separating them. The CDR3 is CATSSGDRSHQPQHF. CDR3 sequence (DNA): TGTGCCACCAGCAGTGGCGACAGGAGTCATCAGCCCCAGCATTTT.

V usage is TRBV15 and J usage is TRBJ1-4; 8 bases are shared with TRBD1. CDR3 length: 13 residues. Germline values: CDR1 LNHNV, CDR2 YYDKDF (reference sequence). V gave up 7 bases and J gave up 7 bases; unmatched junction bases: 5. The CDR3 DNA sequence: TGTGCCACCACAGGGGGCTTGATTGAAAAACTGTTTTTT. Its translation is CATTGGLIEKLFF.

The rearrangement joins TRBV27 to TRBJ2-1; D remains unclear. Germline V lookup: CDR1 MNHEY, CDR2 SMNVEV (reference sequence). The CDR3 totals 14 residues. V lost 3 bases, J lost 7 bases, and 13 bases lay in between. The CDR3 loop is CASSFWPPVNEQFF. The CDR3 DNA sequence: TGTGCCAGCAGTTTTTGGCCTCCCGTAAATGAGCAGTTCTTC.

The chain has TRBV6-5 and TRBJ1-5, with a possible D match to TRBD1 (6 bases). V was trimmed by 6 bases and J by 2 bases, leaving 14 bases between them. The germline V gene encodes CDR1 MNHEY and CDR2 SVGAGI. The CDR3 loop spans 15 amino acids. The CDR3 loop is CASRLQGNGNQPQHF. CDR3 DNA sequence: TGTGCCAGCAGATTACAGGGAAACGGCAATCAGCCCCAGCATTTT.

The genes are TRBV6-1 and TRBJ1-2, with D possibly matching TRBD1 (5 bases). Germline loops: CDR1 MNHNS, CDR2 SASEGT. The CDR3 contains 17 residues. Trimming cost V 4 bases and J 8 bases, with 26 bases left between them. In DNA, the CDR3 is TGTGCCAGCAGTGCCCGATCCCTTCCCAAGGGCGGGGGAGGCTACACCTTC. Translation: CASSARSLPKGGGGYTF.

The V and J genes are TRBV7-9 and TRBJ1-1; D is uncertain. Germline V gives CDR1 SEHNR, CDR2 FQNEAQ (reference sequence). The CDR3 is 14 residues long. V was shortened by 1 base and J by 6 bases, with 12 bases between the two germline ends. The chain's CDR3 is CASSLDPSGAEAFF. The DNA of the CDR3 is TGTGCCAGCAGCTTAGATCCCTCCGGGGCTGAAGCTTTCTTT.

In this sample, this clone turned up once. The chain recombines TRBV7-8 with TRBJ1-3; D possibly corresponds to TRBD1 (5 bases). Trimming left V 5 bases short and J 9 bases short, with 26 bases between. The CDR3 runs to 17 residues. Germline CDR1 is SGHVS and CDR2 is FQNEAQ. CDR3 loop: CASSGREGGQGGLTIYF. Here the CDR3 DNA reads TGTGCCAGCAGCGGAAGGGAGGGCGGACAAGGAGGCCTCACCATATATTTT.

The chain combines TRBV6-1 with TRBJ1-5, with D tentatively TRBD1 (6 bases). CDR1 and CDR2 (germline): MNHNS, SASEGT. CDR3 length: 15 residues. The germline V and J ends were trimmed by 6 bases and 3 bases, with 15 bases remaining between them. CDR3: CASSLTGYFNQPQHF. The CDR3 coding sequence is TGTGCCAGCAGCCTGACAGGCTACTTCAATCAGCCCCAGCATTTT.

As to this clone: At one end the junction does not follow the germline gene, possibly because of a read error. The gene calls are TRBV7-9 and TRBJ1-5; TRBD1 aligns across 7 bases. Germline V gene lookup returns CDR1 SEHNR and CDR2 FQNEAQ (reference sequence). CDR3 length: 16 residues. In DNA form, the CDR3 reads TGTTCCAGCAGCGGCCGGGACAGCGGCGGCAATCAGCCCCAGCATTTT. As protein: CSSSGRDSGGNQPQHF.

The rearrangement joins TRBV2 to TRBJ1-1, with TRBD1 as a possible D gene (5 bases). The CDR3 is 16 amino acids. The V end lost 2 bases, the J end lost 0 bases, and 13 bases lay between the germline ends. The germline V gene has CDR1 SNHLY and CDR2 FYNNEI. Here the CDR3 reads CASSEPSRGMNTEAFF. The CDR3 DNA reads TGTGCCAGCAGTGAACCGTCTCGGGGGATGAACACTGAAGCTTTCTTT.

This chain joins TRBV30 and TRBJ1-4, with a weak D call TRBD1 (6 bases). The V end was cut by 0 bases, the J end by 4 bases, with 9 bases between. The germline gives CDR1 GTSNPN, CDR2 SVGIG (reference sequence). This CDR3 region has 14 residues. In DNA form, the CDR3 reads TGTGCCTGGAGTGTGGGACATCATAATGAAAAACTGTTTTTT. Amino acid sequence: CAWSVGHHNEKLFF.

J is TRBJ1-6 and V is TRBV27; maybe TRBD1 (6 bases). Per the germline V gene, CDR1 is MNHEY and CDR2 is SMNVEV (reference sequence). The CDR3 extends over 16 amino acids. Trimming removed 4 bases from V and 5 bases from J, with 15 bases in between. The CDR3 nucleotides read TGTGCCAGCAGTTCCCAGGGGAATTTGGATAATTCACCCCTCCACTTT. It encodes CASSSQGNLDNSPLHF.

The rearrangement uses TRBV6-5 and TRBJ1-6, with D possibly matching TRBD1 (5 bases). V was trimmed by 5 bases and J by 3 bases, leaving 11 bases between them. Germline V CDR1 and CDR2: MNHEY, SVGAGI. The CDR3 extends over 15 amino acids. CDR3 residues: CASSGGDSYNSPLHF. The DNA of the CDR3 is TGTGCCAGCAGTGGGGGGGATAGCTATAATTCACCCCTCCACTTT.

The genes are TRBV15 and TRBJ2-7; D remains unclear. Germline V lookup: CDR1 LNHNV, CDR2 YYDKDF (reference sequence). The CDR3 contains 13 residues. The V end lost 0 bases, the J end lost 4 bases, and 7 bases lay between the germline ends. The CDR3, as DNA: TGTGCCACCAGCAGAGATCTGAGGTACGAGCAGTACTTC. It encodes CATSRDLRYEQYF.

The chain links TRBV7-2 to TRBJ1-5; D is unclear. CDR3 length: 15 residues. V shed 1 base and J shed 7 bases, with 14 bases lying between them. Germline V gene sequence: CDR1 SGHTA, CDR2 FQGNSA. The CDR3 here is CASSLVPVAGQPQHF. In DNA, the CDR3 is TGTGCCAGCAGCTTAGTTCCCGTAGCCGGGCAGCCCCAGCATTTT.

The chain carries TRBV5-6 and TRBJ1-6, with 8 bases lining up with TRBD1. J lost 9 bases, V lost 4 bases, and 9 bases had no gene match. This CDR3 contains 15 residues. CDR1 is SGHDT and CDR2 is YYEEEE in the germline V gene. The CDR3 loop is CASSPFGQGGSPLHF. The DNA for the CDR3 is TGTGCCAGCAGCCCATTCGGACAGGGAGGTTCACCCCTCCACTTT.

J is TRBJ1-2 and V is TRBV4-1; tentatively, D is TRBD1 (6 bases). CDR3 length equals 12 residues. V was pared by 2 bases and J by 13 bases, with 14 bases between. Germline CDR1 and CDR2: MGHRA and YSYEKL. In DNA, the CDR3 is TGCGCCAGCAGCCAAAGGCCAGGGGCGCGCACCTTC. This encodes CASSQRPGARTF.

The V call is TRBV7-2, the J call TRBJ2-7; 7 nucleotides match TRBD1. The CDR3 consists of 13 residues. V lost 2 bases, J lost 6 bases, and 4 bases stayed unmatched. Germline-derived CDR1 and CDR2 are SGHTA and FQGNSA. CDR3 nucleotide sequence: TGTGCCAGCAGCTTAAAGGGGGCCCGCGAGCAGTACTTC. This gives the protein CASSLKGAREQYF.

There are a few counts of this clone. The rearrangement links TRBV5-1 to TRBJ2-2; 8 positions agree with TRBD1. V dropped 4 bases and J dropped 6; count of bases not matched to a gene: 8. Germline loops: CDR1 SGHRS, CDR2 YFSETQ. The CDR3 loop spans 15 amino acids. CDR3 loop: CASSGRDRRPGELFF. DNA for the CDR3: TGCGCCAGCAGCGGTCGGGACAGGCGGCCCGGGGAGCTGTTTTTT. Complete variable domain (other parts from reference TRBV5-1 and TRBJ2-2): KAGVTQTPRYLIKTRGQQVTLSCSPISGHRSVSWYQQTPGQGLQFLFEYFSETQRNKGNFPGRFSGRQFSNSRSEMNVSTLELGDSALYLCASSGRDRRPGELFFGEGSRLTVL.